A selection of T cell receptor beta chains follows, all from one sample in a study of molecular identifiers for immune sequencing clone quantification. TCRdb re-analysed the PCR reads in MiXCR, keeping a single row per CDR3 protein. The sample has around 320,000 distinct CDR3 sequences, roughly 24% seen once. Sequencing input: naive CD8+ T cells from blood, with Jurkat cell RNA spiked in. These receptors came from a human donor in good health. Some libraries in this study had Jurkat cell RNA spiked in. CDR3s leave out the opening cysteine and the closing phenylalanine or tryptophan. Each record gives: J gene, CDR3 length, V gene, CDR3 protein.

>TRBJ1-4|13|TRBV4-1
ASSYRAQANEKLF
>TRBJ2-7|11|TRBV7-9
ASSIGSSYEQY
>TRBJ2-7|14|TRBV2
ASSGLEGPGFYEQY
>TRBJ2-7|11|TRBV29-1
GVERDSENEQY
>TRBJ2-1|13|TRBV7-9
ASSASGQALSEQF
>TRBJ2-3|11|TRBV7-2
ASSLESTDTQY
>TRBJ1-2|12|TRBV28
ASRWRQGRSGYT
>TRBJ2-2|15|TRBV4-3
ASSQVHSNANTGELF
>TRBJ2-7|12|TRBV5-1
ASSLAGDTYEQY
>TRBJ2-3|18|TRBV6-9
ASSYPQAPPRDRGPDTQY
>TRBJ2-2|12|TRBV19
ASRGAGGAGELF
>TRBJ2-3|13|TRBV14
ASSHLAGITDTQY
>TRBJ2-1|10|TRBV12-3/TRBV12-4
ASSFVEDEQF
>TRBJ2-7|12|TRBV27
ASSPVSRAYEQY
>TRBJ1-2|10|TRBV4-1
ASSQDPYGYT
>TRBJ1-1|14|TRBV18
ASSPDSDRLNTEAF
>TRBJ2-7|13|TRBV7-9
ASSLTSEWSGEQY
>TRBJ2-1|14|TRBV7-9
ASSLPRGVAYNEQF
>TRBJ2-7|13|TRBV6-6
ASSYSPQVSYEQY
>TRBJ2-3|18|TRBV11-2
ASRLDPGLAGGTVTDTQY
>TRBJ1-5|14|TRBV27
ASSPGTSVSNQPQH
>TRBJ2-3|13|TRBV9
ASSVVAGNTDTQY
>TRBJ2-5|13|TRBV11-1
ASSSDLGDQETQY
>TRBJ1-4|13|TRBV3-2
ASSQDGSSNEKLF
>TRBJ2-7|13|TRBV7-2
ASSLDLVALYEQY
>TRBJ2-7|16|TRBV20-1
SAPFTGQVSSWAYEQY
>TRBJ2-1|10|TRBV29-1
SVEAIPPGQF
>TRBJ1-1|12|TRBV9
ASSAAERGTEAF
>TRBJ2-3|9|TRBV20-1
SANRRDAQY
>TRBJ2-2|14|TRBV4-3
ASSQEPALYTGELF
>TRBJ2-7|11|TRBV6-1
AASWTASYEQY
>TRBJ2-5|11|TRBV19
ASIGGVEETQY
>TRBJ1-1|13|TRBV27
ASSLSGQGYTEAF
>TRBJ1-6|16|TRBV12-3/TRBV12-4
ASSFVFGARPYNSPLH
>TRBJ2-1|15|TRBV4-3
ASSQERGTRGRNEQF
>TRBJ2-3|11|TRBV19
ASSGSRVSNQY
>TRBJ2-7|14|TRBV6-5
ASNESPRTGTYEQY
>TRBJ1-1|10|TRBV4-1
ASSQDTGGAF
>TRBJ2-7|13|TRBV4-3
ASSQDGVGSYEQY
>TRBJ1-5|10|TRBV27
ASSGSNQPPH
>TRBJ1-3|11|TRBV6-2/TRBV6-3
ASHDSSGNTIY
>TRBJ2-1|13|TRBV7-2
ASSRTGVYLNEPF
>TRBJ1-2|14|TRBV4-1
ASSQLTTGGDYGYT
>TRBJ2-1|13|TRBV18
ASSPFWTGDNEQF